The 21 T cell receptor beta chains in this list originate from one sample, sequenced in a study of blood T cell repertoires in COVID-19. The method was immunoSEQ multiplex PCR; TCRdb's version includes in-frame clones alone and lacks a portion of them. The sample has about 220,000 clones; roughly 80% are singletons. Sequenced material: peripheral blood. These receptors were taken from a man younger than 40 with active or convalescent COVID-19.

The chain recombines TRBV9 with TRBJ2-1, with D perhaps matching TRBD2 (5 bases). Between the trimmed V and J ends, which lost 0 bases and 10 bases, there was a span of 8 bases. The CDR3 extends over 12 amino acids. Germline values: CDR1 SGDLS, CDR2 YYNGEE. CDR3 nucleotides: TGTGCCAGCAGCGTAGGGACTGGAGAGCAGTTCTTC. This encodes CASSVGTGEQFF.

The chain employs TRBV12-5 and TRBJ1-1; 8 bases fit TRBD1. V trimming: 5 bases; J trimming: 5 bases; junction bases outside the gene matches: 10. The CDR3 sequence is 15 residues long. CDR1 is LGHNT, CDR2 FRNRAP, per germline. The CDR3 DNA is TGTGCTAGTGGTCCCCCTGACAGGGGTGTAACTGAAGCTTTCTTT. It yields the protein CASGPPDRGVTEAFF.

The sample holds a few counts of this clone. The CDR3, as DNA: TGCGCCAGCAGCCAAGACCCTAGCGGGATTAACAATGAGCAGTTCTTC. This sequence encodes CASSQDPSGINNEQFF. The chain employs TRBV4-3 and TRBJ2-1; 9 bases are shared with TRBD2. V was clipped by 0 bases and J by 5 bases; unmatched bases: 5. Germline values: CDR1 LGHNA, CDR2 YSLEER. This CDR3 region has 16 residues.

This chain links TRBV15 with TRBJ1-5; D is uncertain. Between the trimmed V and J ends, which lost 1 base and 0 bases, there was a span of 7 bases. CDR1 and CDR2 (germline): LNHNV, YYDKDF (reference sequence). The CDR3 is made up of 15 amino acids. The CDR3 region is CATSRVSNSNQPQHF. CDR3 DNA: TGTGCCACCAGCAGAGTGAGTAATAGCAATCAGCCCCAGCATTTT.

This chain links TRBV4-1 with TRBJ1-6, with TRBD1 matching over 7 bases. The germline CDR1 and CDR2 sequences are MGHRA and YSYEKL. After removal of 3 bases from V and 13 bases from J, the junction contained 9 bases not matched to a gene. There are 14 residues in the CDR3. CDR3: CASSQATGVSPLHF. CDR3 nucleotide sequence: TGCGCCAGCAGCCAGGCTACAGGGGTAAGTCCCCTCCACTTT.

V is TRBV7-7 and J is TRBJ2-5; D gene ambiguous. From germline, CDR1 is SSHAT and CDR2 FNYEAQ (reference sequence). The V end lost 3 bases, the J end lost 1 base, and 9 bases lay between the germline ends. The CDR3 is 14 amino acids. CDR3 region: CASSLSSAQETQYF. CDR3 nucleotides: TGTGCCAGCAGCTTGAGCAGCGCCCAAGAGACCCAGTACTTC.

This chain joins TRBV2 and TRBJ2-3; 10 bases agree with TRBD1. With 10 bases clipped from V and 4 bases from J, the junction kept 5 bases outside the gene matches. Germline V CDR1 and CDR2: SNHLY, FYNNEI. The CDR3 consists of 13 residues. The chain's CDR3 is CAISGTGADTQYF. CDR3 nucleotides: TGTGCCATCTCCGGGACAGGGGCAGATACGCAGTATTTT.

DNA for the CDR3: TGTGCCACCAGTGATACAGGGAGCTCCTACGAGCAGTACTTC. Protein product: CATSDTGSSYEQYF. The chain employs TRBV24-1 and TRBJ2-7; tentative D call: TRBD1 (6 bases). The V and J ends lost 3 bases and 0 bases respectively, with 8 bases between them. This CDR3 is 14 amino acids long. CDR1 is KGHDR, CDR2 SFDVKD, per germline.

The chain recombines TRBV6-5 with TRBJ1-6; D may be TRBD1 (6 bases). V was shortened by 5 bases and J by 7 bases, with 9 bases between the two germline ends. The CDR3 totals 13 residues. Germline values: CDR1 MNHEY, CDR2 SVGAGI. Here the CDR3 DNA reads TGTGCCAGCAGTCCTGACAGGAATTCACCCCTCCACTTT. Residues: CASSPDRNSPLHF.

The chain is built from TRBV6-4 and TRBJ2-1; D not certain. The CDR3 loop spans 13 amino acids. Trimming removed 2 bases from V and 6 bases from J, with 8 bases in between. Germline CDR1 and CDR2: MRHNA and SNTAGT. The CDR3 region is CASSDNQFNEQFF. CDR3 nucleotide sequence: TGTGCCAGCAGTGACAACCAGTTCAATGAGCAGTTCTTC.

The chain carries TRBV7-2 and TRBJ2-1; tentative D call: TRBD1 (6 bases). The V end was cut by 7 bases, the J end by 5 bases, with 12 bases between. The germline V gene encodes CDR1 SGHTA and CDR2 FQGNSA. The CDR3 sequence is 13 residues long. The CDR3, as DNA: TGTGCCAGCACCTTCTACAGGGACAATGAGCAGTTCTTC. Protein: CASTFYRDNEQFF.

The chain couples TRBV5-1 to TRBJ2-7; TRBD1 aligns across 9 bases. The germline CDR1 and CDR2 sequences are SGHRS and YFSETQ. V was pared by 2 bases and J by 7 bases, with 4 bases of the junction left unmatched. CDR3 length: 13 amino acids. CDR3 region: CASSLQGAFEQYF. The CDR3 nucleotides are TGCGCCAGCAGCTTACAGGGGGCGTTTGAGCAGTACTTC.

The V call is TRBV27, the J call TRBJ1-5, with unresolved D. Trimming took 2 bases from V and 0 from J, leaving 5 bases between them. Germline CDR1 MNHEY, CDR2 SMNVEV (reference sequence). This CDR3 has 14 amino acids. CDR3 amino acids: CASSLIGSNQPQHF. The CDR3 region has the DNA TGTGCCAGCAGTTTAATCGGTAGCAATCAGCCCCAGCATTTT.

Turning to this clone: At the DNA level, this CDR3 is encoded by other sequences in the same sample as well. CDR3 coding DNA: TGTGCCAGCAGTTCTAGAAATGAGCAGTTCTTC. Its translation: CASSSRNEQFF. J is TRBJ2-1 and V is TRBV12-3 or TRBV12-4, with D unclear. The length of the CDR3 is 11 residues. Trimming pared 4 bases from V and 7 bases from J, leaving 5 bases between.

The sample holds a few counts of this clone. The chain couples TRBV6-4 to TRBJ1-2; unclear D gene. The CDR3 is 14 residues long. Deletions cut 11 bases from V and 2 bases from J, with 18 bases between. The germline gives CDR1 MRHNA, CDR2 SNTAGT. The CDR3 DNA sequence: TGTGCCCTACGGGTGGGAGGGAAGAACTATGGCTACACCTTC. Its protein is CALRVGGKNYGYTF.

This clone was picked up one time. J is TRBJ2-2 and V is TRBV2, with a tentative D call TRBD2 (5 bases). The V gene lost 6 bases and the J gene lost 1 base, with 9 bases spanning the gap. Germline V gene data show CDR1 as SNHLY and CDR2 as FYNNEI. The CDR3 has 14 residues. The CDR3 DNA follows: TGTGCCAGCAGGACCGGGGAGAACACCGGGGAGCTGTTTTTT. Its translation is CASRTGENTGELFF.

As to this clone: The same CDR3 arises from other DNA sequences in this sample as well. The genes are TRBV12-3 or TRBV12-4 and TRBJ2-7, with D tentatively TRBD1 (5 bases). CDR3 size: 13 residues. The V end lost 5 bases, the J end lost 2 bases, and 10 bases lay between the germline ends. The CDR3 reads CASSLDRTYEQYF. The CDR3 nucleotides are TGTGCCAGCAGTCTCGACAGAACCTACGAGCAGTACTTC.

The sample holds a few counts of this clone. The chain has TRBV19 and TRBJ1-5, with D possibly being TRBD1 (6 bases). V was shortened by 5 bases and J by 7 bases, with 18 bases between the two germline ends. Germline lookup yields CDR1 LNHDA and CDR2 SQIVND (reference sequence). This CDR3 is built from 15 residues. CDR3 in amino acids: CASSSGTPYGQPQHF. In nucleotides, the CDR3 is TGTGCCAGTAGTTCCGGGACACCGTACGGGCAGCCCCAGCATTTT.

V and J are TRBV11-3 and TRBJ2-5, with TRBD2 identical over 8 bases. V dropped 3 bases and J dropped 5; count of bases not matched to a gene: 2. This CDR3 has 13 amino acids. From germline, CDR1 is SGHNT and CDR2 YENEEA. This CDR3 is CASSFPGGETQYF. Written as DNA, the CDR3 is TGTGCCAGCAGCTTTCCGGGAGGGGAGACCCAGTACTTC. The entire variable domain, with the rest obtained from reference TRBV11-3 and TRBJ2-5, is as follows: EAGVVQSPRYKIIEKKQPVAFWCNPISGHNTLYWYLQNLGQGPELLIRYENEEAVDDSQLPKDRFSAERLKGVDSTLKIQPAELGDSAVYLCASSFPGGETQYFGPGTRLLVL.

The V gene is TRBV6-5, the J gene TRBJ2-1, with 9 bases lining up with TRBD1. The CDR3 has 15 amino acids. The germline V gene has CDR1 MNHEY and CDR2 SVGAGI. J lost 3 bases, V lost 5 bases, and 5 bases had no gene match. The CDR3 region is CASSRGQGFYNEQFF. The CDR3 DNA reads TGTGCCAGCAGTCGAGGACAGGGGTTCTACAATGAGCAGTTCTTC.

In DNA, the CDR3 is TGTGCCAGCAGCAAGGGAAGCGGGTTAGGTGAAAAACTGTTTTTT. Translating it yields CASSKGSGLGEKLFF. The V and J genes are TRBV5-8 and TRBJ1-4, with D hard to call. CDR3 size: 15 residues. Looked up from germline, CDR1 is SGHTS and CDR2 is YDEGEE. The V end lost 4 bases, the J end lost 7 bases, and 17 bases lay between the germline ends. Variable domain in full (rest from reference TRBV5-8 and TRBJ1-4): EAGVTQSPTHLIKTRGQQATLRCSPISGHTSVYWYQQALGLGLQFLLWYDEGEERNRGNFPPRFSGRQFPNYSSELNVNALELEDSALYLCASSKGSGLGEKLFFGSGTQLSVL.